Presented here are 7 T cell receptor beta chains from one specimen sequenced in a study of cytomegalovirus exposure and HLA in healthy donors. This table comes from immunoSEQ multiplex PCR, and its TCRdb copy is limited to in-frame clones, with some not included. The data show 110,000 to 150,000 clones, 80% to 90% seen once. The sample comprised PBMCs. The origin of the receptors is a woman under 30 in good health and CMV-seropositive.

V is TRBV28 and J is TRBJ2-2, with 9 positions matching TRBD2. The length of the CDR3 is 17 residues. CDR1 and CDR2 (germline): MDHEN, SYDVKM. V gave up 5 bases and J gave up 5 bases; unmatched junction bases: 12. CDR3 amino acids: CASSLRGRGQGTGELFF. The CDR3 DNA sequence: TGTGCCAGCAGTCTCCGCGGGAGGGGCCAGGGGACCGGGGAGCTGTTTTTT.

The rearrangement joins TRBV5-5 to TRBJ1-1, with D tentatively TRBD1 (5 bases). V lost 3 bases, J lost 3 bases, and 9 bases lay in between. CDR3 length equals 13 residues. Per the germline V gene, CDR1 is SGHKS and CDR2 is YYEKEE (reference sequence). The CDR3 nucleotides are TGTGCCAGCAGCTGGGGGGTTGACACTGAAGCTTTCTTT. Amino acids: CASSWGVDTEAFF. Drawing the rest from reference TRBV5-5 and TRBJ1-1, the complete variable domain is DAGVTQSPTHLIKTRGQQVTLRCSPISGHKSVSWYQQVLGQGPQFIFQYYEKEERGRGNFPDRFSARQFPNYSSELNVNALLLGDSALYLCASSWGVDTEAFFGQGTRLTVV.

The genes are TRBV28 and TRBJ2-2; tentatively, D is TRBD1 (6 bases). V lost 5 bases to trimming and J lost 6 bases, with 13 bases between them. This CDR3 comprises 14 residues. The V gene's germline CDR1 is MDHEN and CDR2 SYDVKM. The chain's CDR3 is CASSLGAEAGELFF. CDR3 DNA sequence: TGTGCCAGCAGTCTGGGGGCGGAGGCCGGGGAGCTGTTTTTT.

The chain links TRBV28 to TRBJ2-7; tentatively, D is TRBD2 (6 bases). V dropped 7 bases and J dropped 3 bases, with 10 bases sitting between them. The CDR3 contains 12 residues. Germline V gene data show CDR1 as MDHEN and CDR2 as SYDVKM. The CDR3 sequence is CASNLGGYEQYF. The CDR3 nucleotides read TGTGCCAGCAATTTGGGGGGCTACGAGCAGTACTTC.

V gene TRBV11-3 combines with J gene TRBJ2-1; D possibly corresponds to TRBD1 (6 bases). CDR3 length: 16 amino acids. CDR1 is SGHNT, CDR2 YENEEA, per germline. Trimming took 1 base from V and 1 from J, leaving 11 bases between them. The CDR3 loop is CASSLGRGSSYNEQFF. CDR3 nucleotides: TGTGCCAGCAGCTTAGGAAGGGGGTCGTCCTACAATGAGCAGTTCTTC.

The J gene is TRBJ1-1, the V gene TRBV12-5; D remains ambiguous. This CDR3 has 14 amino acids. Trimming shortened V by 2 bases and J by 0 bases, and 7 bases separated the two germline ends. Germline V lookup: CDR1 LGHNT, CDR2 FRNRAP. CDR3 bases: TGTGCTAGTGGTTTGACACCATTGAACACTGAAGCTTTCTTT. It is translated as CASGLTPLNTEAFF.

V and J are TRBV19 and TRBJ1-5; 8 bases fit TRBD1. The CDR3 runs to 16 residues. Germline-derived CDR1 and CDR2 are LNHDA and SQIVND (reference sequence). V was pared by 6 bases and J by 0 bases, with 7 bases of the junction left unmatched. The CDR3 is CASRAPGQGSNQPQHF. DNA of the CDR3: TGTGCCAGTAGGGCCCCCGGACAGGGTAGCAATCAGCCCCAGCATTTT. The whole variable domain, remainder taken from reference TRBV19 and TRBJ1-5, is DGGITQSPKYLFRKEGQNVTLSCEQNLNHDAMYWYRQDPGQGLRLIYYSQIVNDFQKGDIAEGYSVSREKKESFPLTVTSAQKNPTAFYLCASRAPGQGSNQPQHFGDGTRLSIL.